Following are 13 T cell receptor beta chains from one sample sequenced in a study of blood T cell repertoires in COVID-19. Measured with immunoSEQ multiplex PCR; TCRdb has only the in-frame clones, and not every one. The table lists under 200,000 clones, 70% to 90% of them singletons. The sequencing input was peripheral blood. All receptors come from a man aged 60-69 years with COVID-19, enrolled during active disease.

The DNA for the CDR3 is TGTGCCAGCAGTTTATCAGGCACAGATACGCAGTATTTT. The encoded protein is CASSLSGTDTQYF. The chain is built from TRBV28 and TRBJ2-3; D gene uncertain. V was cut by 1 base and J by 1 base, with 3 bases left in between. CDR3 length: 13 amino acids. Germline CDR1 is MDHEN and CDR2 is SYDVKM.

This clone was seen a single time. The CDR3 loop is CASSRGQDGSPLHF. CDR3 nucleotide sequence: TGTGCCAGCAGCCGCGGACAGGACGGTTCACCCCTCCACTTT. The rearrangement uses TRBV6-6 and TRBJ1-6; 7 nucleotides line up with TRBD1. The CDR3 extends over 14 amino acids. Trimming removed 6 bases from V and 9 bases from J; junction bases left unmatched: 8. The V gene's germline CDR1 is MNHNY and CDR2 SVGAGI (reference sequence).

The chain recombines TRBV5-1 with TRBJ2-2; 9 nucleotides agree with TRBD1. Trimming cost V 0 bases and J 2 bases; bases outside gene matches: 2. The CDR3 sequence is 16 residues long. Per germline, CDR1 SGHRS and CDR2 YFSETQ. CDR3 bases: TGCGCCAGCAGCTTGGGGGGACAGGGTAACACCGGGGAGCTGTTTTTT. Its translation: CASSLGGQGNTGELFF.

This clone has just a few counts. V usage is TRBV19 and J usage is TRBJ1-6; 9 nucleotides agree with TRBD1. J was trimmed by 5 bases and V by 4 bases; bases with no gene match: 6. Germline CDR1 LNHDA, CDR2 SQIVND (reference sequence). There are 16 residues in the CDR3. CDR3 nucleotide sequence: TGTGCCAGTAGTAGAAGACAGGGGGGGGATAATTCACCCCTCCACTTT. Protein product: CASSRRQGGDNSPLHF.

This sequence joins TRBV19 and TRBJ1-1; 10 bases line up with TRBD1. J gave up 4 bases and V 9 bases, and 5 bases lay outside the gene matches. Germline CDR1 reads LNHDA; CDR2 reads SQIVND (reference sequence). The CDR3 has 13 amino acids. CDR3 sequence: CARGTGESTEAFF. The DNA for the CDR3 is TGTGCCAGGGGGACAGGGGAAAGCACTGAAGCTTTCTTT.

The rearrangement uses TRBV19 and TRBJ1-2, with a tentative D call TRBD1 (5 bases). This CDR3 has 14 residues. CDR1 LNHDA and CDR2 SQIVND come from the germline V gene (reference sequence). Trimming cost V 8 bases and J 5 bases, with 18 bases left between them. The DNA for the CDR3 is TGTGCCAGTGGTCTTGTGACAGATGCTTATGGCTACACCTTC. Its protein product is CASGLVTDAYGYTF.

This clone was observed a single time. The CDR3 DNA reads as TGTGCCAGCTCACCACCGTTCTCAGCGCCAACTGAAGCTTTCTTT. Its translation: CASSPPFSAPTEAFF. The rearrangement links TRBV18 to TRBJ1-1, with D uncertain. Germline loops: CDR1 KGHSH, CDR2 LQKENI. V was shortened by 0 bases and J by 5 bases, with 13 bases between the two germline ends. CDR3 size: 15 residues.

In this sample, this clone turned up a few times. The chain combines TRBV6-5 with TRBJ2-5; D might be TRBD1 (6 bases). V gave up 8 bases and J gave up 0 bases, with 13 bases separating them. The CDR3 is 14 amino acids. Germline V gene lookup returns CDR1 MNHEY and CDR2 SVGAGI. CDR3 sequence reads: CASLQGSYQETQYF. CDR3 in DNA: TGTGCCAGCCTACAGGGCTCGTACCAAGAGACCCAGTACTTC.

This clone was recorded a few times. J is TRBJ1-2 and V is TRBV29-1; 11 bases line up with TRBD1. V trimming: 7 bases; J trimming: 8 bases; junction bases outside the gene matches: 6. Germline values: CDR1 SQVTM, CDR2 ANQGSEA. The CDR3 loop spans 12 amino acids. CDR3 in DNA: TGCAGCGCGGGACAGGGGGTCCGGGGCTACACCTTC. Its protein product is CSAGQGVRGYTF.

This clone has only a few counts. The chain is built from TRBV7-7 and TRBJ2-7; TRBD1 matches at 7 bases. CDR3 length equals 15 residues. Germline V lookup: CDR1 SSHAT, CDR2 FNYEAQ (reference sequence). The V and J ends lost 5 bases and 4 bases, in that order; junction bases with no gene match: 11. For the CDR3, the DNA is TGTGCCAGCAGCCCAGGGCAGGGGGTCCCTTACGAGCAGTACTTC. It specifies CASSPGQGVPYEQYF.

This chain connects TRBV5-1 to TRBJ1-1; tentative D call: TRBD1 (5 bases). This CDR3 region has 15 residues. Germline V gene sequence: CDR1 SGHRS, CDR2 YFSETQ. The V end was cut by 0 bases, the J end by 0 bases, with 9 bases between. CDR3: CASSLVGGMNTEAFF. CDR3 nucleotides: TGCGCCAGCAGCTTGGTGGGGGGAATGAACACTGAAGCTTTCTTT.

This clone was detected only once. The V call is TRBV5-5, the J call TRBJ2-7; 7 positions match TRBD2. The CDR3 covers 14 residues. Losses at the gene ends were 0 bases for V and 4 bases for J; bases not matched to a gene: 4. Germline-derived CDR1 and CDR2 are SGHKS and YYEKEE (reference sequence). The CDR3 DNA follows: TGTGCCAGCAGCTTGGGAGCGGGACGGTACGAGCAGTACTTC. It encodes CASSLGAGRYEQYF.

The chain's CDR3 is CATMPSSGKETQYF. DNA of the CDR3: TGTGCCACCATGCCCTCTAGCGGGAAAGAGACCCAGTACTTC. V and J are TRBV10-3 and TRBJ2-5; 9 bases align to TRBD2. The CDR3 loop spans 14 amino acids. Trimming took 10 bases from V and 3 from J; bases not matched to a gene: 9. Germline CDR1 is ENHRY and CDR2 is SYGVKD.